The present T cell receptor (beta chain) was sequenced within a study of blood T cells in healthy people across ages. Germline loops: CDR1 SGHVS, CDR2 FNYEAQ. The V end lost 2 bases, the J end lost 3 bases, and 8 bases lay between the germline ends. The CDR3 loop spans 13 amino acids. A sample-barcoded 5' primer and a J-beta primer mix were used in a second PCR of roughly 7 to 11 cycles. TCRdb fed the 5' RACE reads into MiXCR, producing one record per CDR3 protein. The profile covers roughly 800,000 distinct CDR3 sequences, with around 25% appearing a single time and 3% to 4% taken by the ten largest. These data also formed part of another study, on T cells of mothers and their children. This second study notes: Both sample barcodes and 2-4 random nucleotides came from the M1S primer of the second PCR.

This receptor was taken from a boy under 18 in good health. Specimen: blood. The chain links TRBV7-6 to TRBJ2-7; D is undetermined. DNA of the CDR3: TGTGCCAGCAGCTTACAGGTAGACTACGAGCAGTACTTC. Its protein product is CASSLQVDYEQYF.